The present entry profiles one T cell receptor (beta chain) with its context. This record belongs to a study of blood T cell repertoires in COVID-19. This CDR3 is 13 amino acids long. Trimming cost V 2 bases and J 8 bases, with 12 bases left between them. Germline V gene data show CDR1 as MNHNS and CDR2 as SASEGT. Profiled with immunoSEQ multiplex PCR; TCRdb holds only in-frame clones, not every one. Among 200,000 to 250,000 clones listed, approximately 86% were seen once. The sequencing input was PBMCs or T cells enriched from blood (not recorded which). V and J are TRBV6-1 and TRBJ1-2, with D possibly matching TRBD1 (6 bases). The receptor was derived from a woman aged 50 to 65 who had recovered from COVID-19. The CDR3 is CASSEQGKGGYTF. For the CDR3, the DNA is TGTGCCAGCAGTGAACAGGGGAAGGGAGGCTACACCTTC.